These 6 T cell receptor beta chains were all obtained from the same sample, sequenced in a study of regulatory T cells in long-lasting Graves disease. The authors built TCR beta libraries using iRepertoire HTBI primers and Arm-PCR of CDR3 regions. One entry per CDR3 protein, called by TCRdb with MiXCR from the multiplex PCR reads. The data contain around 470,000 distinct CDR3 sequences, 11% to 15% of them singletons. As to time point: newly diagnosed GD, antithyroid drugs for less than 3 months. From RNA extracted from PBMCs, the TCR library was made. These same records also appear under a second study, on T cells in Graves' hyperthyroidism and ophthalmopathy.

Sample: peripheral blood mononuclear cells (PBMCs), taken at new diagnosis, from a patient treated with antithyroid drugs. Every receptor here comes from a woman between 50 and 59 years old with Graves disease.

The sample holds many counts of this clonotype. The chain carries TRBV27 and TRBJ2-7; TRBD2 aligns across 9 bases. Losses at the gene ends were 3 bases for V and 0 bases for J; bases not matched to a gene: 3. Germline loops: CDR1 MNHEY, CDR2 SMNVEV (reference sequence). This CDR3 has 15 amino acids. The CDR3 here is CASSFASGISYEQYF. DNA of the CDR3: TGTGCCAGCAGTTTCGCTAGCGGGATCTCCTACGAGCAGTACTTC.

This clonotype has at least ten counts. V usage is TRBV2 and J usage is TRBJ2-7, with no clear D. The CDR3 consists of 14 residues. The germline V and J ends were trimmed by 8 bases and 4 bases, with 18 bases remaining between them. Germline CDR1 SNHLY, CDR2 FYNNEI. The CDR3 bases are TGTGCCAGCCGGACGGAAACAACCTATTACGAGCAGTACTTC. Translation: CASRTETTYYEQYF.

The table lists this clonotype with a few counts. DNA for the CDR3: TGTGCCAGCAGCCCCGGGACAGGGGGCCAAAATGAGCAGTTCTTC. This translates into CASSPGTGGQNEQFF. The V and J genes are TRBV7-6 and TRBJ2-1, with 12 bases that match TRBD1. The V gene end was trimmed by 5 bases and the J gene end by 7 bases; junction bases not matched to a gene: 6. The CDR3 has 15 amino acids. Germline CDR1 is SGHVS and CDR2 is FNYEAQ.

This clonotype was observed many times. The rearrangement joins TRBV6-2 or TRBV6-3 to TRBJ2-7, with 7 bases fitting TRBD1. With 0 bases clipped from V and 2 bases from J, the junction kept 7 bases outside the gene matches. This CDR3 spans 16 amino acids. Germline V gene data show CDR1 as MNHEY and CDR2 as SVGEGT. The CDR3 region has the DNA TGTGCCAGCAGTTACTCTTTAGGGGGCCCTACCTACGAGCAGTACTTC. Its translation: CASSYSLGGPTYEQYF.

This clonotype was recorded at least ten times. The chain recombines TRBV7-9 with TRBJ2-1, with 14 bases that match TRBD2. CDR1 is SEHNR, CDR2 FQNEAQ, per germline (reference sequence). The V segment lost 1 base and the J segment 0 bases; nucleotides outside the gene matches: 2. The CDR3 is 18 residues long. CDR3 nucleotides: TGTGCCAGCAGCTTAGGGGGGACTAGCGGGAGCTCCTACAATGAGCAGTTCTTC. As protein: CASSLGGTSGSSYNEQFF.

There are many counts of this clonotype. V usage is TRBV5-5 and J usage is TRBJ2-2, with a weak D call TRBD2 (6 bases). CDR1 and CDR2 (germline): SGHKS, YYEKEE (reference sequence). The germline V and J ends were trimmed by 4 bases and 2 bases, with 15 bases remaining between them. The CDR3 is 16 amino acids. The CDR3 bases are TGTGCCAGCAGCCTGTATAGCGGTCAAAACACCGGGGAGCTGTTTTTT. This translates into CASSLYSGQNTGELFF.